This TCR beta chain emerged from a study of cytomegalovirus exposure and HLA in healthy donors. Across the whole study: When 350 to 500 donors were genotyped, roughly 80% of them were found to fall in the Caucasian-associated ancestry cluster. Study-wide results and caveats: In a later analysis, a missense DCLRE1C variant was linked to TCR beta V- and J-gene trimming. Most subjects had HLA-A and HLA-B alleles reportedly predicted accurately by TCR beta sequences. DRB1 showed the most TCR associations and HLA-C the fewest in a later analysis, as rates varied by HLA locus.

This CDR3 is built from 12 residues. The germline gives CDR1 KGHSH, CDR2 LQKENI. The V end lost 6 bases, the J end lost 6 bases, and 11 bases lay between the germline ends. Notes on this clone: Antigen unknown.

A multiplex PCR was run with 60 Vbeta primers and 13 Jbeta primers. Libraries were prepared by immunoSEQ multiplex PCR; TCRdb keeps only in-frame clonotypes and omits some of them. The profile shows under 200,000 clones, approximately 80% of them singletons. Sequenced: PBMCs. This sequence originates from a woman in her twenties or thirties in good health and CMV-seropositive. The genes are TRBV18 and TRBJ1-1; D uncertain. The CDR3 sequence is CASSPNVPEAFF. Written as DNA, the CDR3 is TGTGCCAGCTCCCCTAACGTCCCTGAAGCTTTCTTT. The complete variable domain, with remaining parts taken from reference TRBV18 and TRBJ1-1, reads NAGVMQNPRHLVRRRGQEARLRCSPMKGHSHVYWYRQLPEEGLKFMVYLQKENIIDESGMPKERFSAEFPKEGPSILRIQQVVRGDSAAYFCASSPNVPEAFFGQGTRLTVV.